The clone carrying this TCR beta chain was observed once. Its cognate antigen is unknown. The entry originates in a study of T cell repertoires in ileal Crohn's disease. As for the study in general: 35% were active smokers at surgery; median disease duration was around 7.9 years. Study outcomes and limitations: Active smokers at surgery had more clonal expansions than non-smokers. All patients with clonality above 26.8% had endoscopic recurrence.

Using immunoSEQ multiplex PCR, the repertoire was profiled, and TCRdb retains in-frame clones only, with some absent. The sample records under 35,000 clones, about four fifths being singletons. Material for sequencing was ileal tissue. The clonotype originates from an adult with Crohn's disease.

The CDR3 region is CASGRTGGGEQYF. The CDR3 bases are TGTGCCAGCGGGCGTACAGGGGGGGGCGAGCAGTACTTC. The chain links TRBV7-9 to TRBJ2-7, with D maybe TRBD1 (8 bases). Germline V lookup: CDR1 SEHNR, CDR2 FQNEAQ (reference sequence). V shed 8 bases and J shed 6 bases, with 17 bases lying between them. The CDR3 is made up of 13 amino acids.